This T cell receptor beta chain was recovered during a study of cytomegalovirus exposure and HLA in healthy donors. The PCR contained 60 Vbeta and 13 Jbeta primers. Method: immunoSEQ multiplex PCR; TCRdb's copy keeps in-frame clones and lacks some. The sample records approximately 140,000 clones, roughly 80% being singletons. CDR3 length: 13 amino acids. Germline CDR1 reads SNHLY; CDR2 reads FYNNEI. Trimming shortened V by 8 bases and J by 2 bases, and 12 bases separated the two germline ends. The J gene is TRBJ1-1, the V gene TRBV2, with no clear D. The TCR sequence derives from a young man in good health and CMV-seronegative. Sequencing used PBMCs. CDR3 in amino acids: CASYRDYNTEAFF. In DNA form, the CDR3 reads TGTGCCAGCTACCGGGATTATAACACTGAAGCTTTCTTT.